A single sample gave rise to the 31 T cell receptor beta chains below, sequenced in a study of cytotoxic CD8 clonotypes in ibrutinib-treated CLL. Sequencing used immunoSEQ multiplex PCR; TCRdb keeps in-frame clones, though not all of them. The sample consists of 250,000 to 350,000 clones, around 76% of them appearing once. Sample: PBMCs, taken at disease progression, from a patient treated with ibrutinib. All receptors derive from a human donor with chronic lymphocytic leukemia.

The CDR3 loop reads CASSPDFTDTQYF. In DNA form, the CDR3 reads TGTGCCAGCTCACCGGATTTCACAGATACGCAGTATTTT. This chain joins TRBV18 and TRBJ2-3; D not resolved. The V gene's germline CDR1 is KGHSH and CDR2 LQKENI. Trimming left V 3 bases short and J 2 bases short, with 6 bases between. The CDR3 is 13 residues long. Filled out from reference TRBV18 and TRBJ2-3, the complete variable domain reads NAGVMQNPRHLVRRRGQEARLRCSPMKGHSHVYWYRQLPEEGLKFMVYLQKENIIDESGMPKERFSAEFPKEGPSILRIQQVVRGDSAAYFCASSPDFTDTQYFGPGTRLTVL.

The genes are TRBV19 and TRBJ2-7; 7 nucleotides align to TRBD1. V lost 5 bases and J lost 3; bases outside the gene matches: 10. Germline values: CDR1 LNHDA, CDR2 SQIVND (reference sequence). The CDR3 covers 15 residues. This CDR3 is CASSRQGDGNYEQYF. The DNA of the CDR3 is TGTGCCAGTAGTCGACAGGGAGACGGGAACTACGAGCAGTACTTC.

The chain couples TRBV29-1 to TRBJ1-2; a possible D gene is TRBD1 (5 bases). Trimming took 6 bases from V and 5 from J, leaving 16 bases between them. The CDR3 has 13 amino acids. Germline V gene lookup returns CDR1 SQVTM and CDR2 ANQGSEA. The CDR3 sequence is CSVGRDGYYGYTF. The CDR3 coding sequence is TGCAGCGTCGGCCGGGACGGCTATTATGGCTACACCTTC.

In its sample, this clone was seen a few times. V gene TRBV11-2 combines with J gene TRBJ1-2; no clear D. In germline, CDR1 is SGHAT, CDR2 FQNNGV. The length of the CDR3 is 13 residues. V was trimmed by 3 bases and J by 4 bases, leaving 9 bases between them. Written as DNA, the CDR3 is TGTGCCAGCAGCTTCTTTCCGGGCTATGGCTACACCTTC. Encoded protein: CASSFFPGYGYTF.

The chain couples TRBV10-3 to TRBJ1-5, with TRBD1 matching 8 bases. The CDR3 has 19 residues. Germline V lookup: CDR1 ENHRY, CDR2 SYGVKD. V lost 0 bases to trimming and J lost 3 bases; unmatched junction nucleotides: 13. The CDR3 sequence: CAISESEHLAGGSNQPQHF. The CDR3 region has the DNA TGTGCCATCAGTGAGTCGGAGCACCTAGCAGGGGGCTCCAATCAGCCCCAGCATTTT.

This chain connects TRBV5-1 to TRBJ2-3; perhaps D is TRBD1 or TRBD2 (6 bases each). V lost 1 base, J lost 4 bases, and 10 bases lay in between. The CDR3 totals 14 residues. The germline V gene encodes CDR1 SGHRS and CDR2 YFSETQ. The chain's CDR3 is CASSLRGEADTQYF. In DNA form, the CDR3 reads TGCGCCAGCAGCTTGAGGGGGGAGGCAGATACGCAGTATTTT.

The genes are TRBV29-1 and TRBJ2-3, with a weak D call TRBD2 (6 bases). V gave up 4 bases and J gave up 4 bases, with 12 bases separating them. Germline-derived CDR1 and CDR2 are SQVTM and ANQGSEA. The CDR3 loop spans 13 amino acids. CDR3 region: CSVAREMADTQYF. The CDR3 bases are TGCAGCGTTGCCCGGGAGATGGCAGATACGCAGTATTTT.

The chain is built from TRBV25-1 and TRBJ2-3; 8 bases line up with TRBD1. This CDR3 is built from 13 residues. V was pared by 4 bases and J by 5 bases, with 2 bases of the junction left unmatched. CDR1 MGHDK and CDR2 SYGVNS come from the germline V gene. The DNA of the CDR3 is TGTGCCAGCAGTGCCACAGGGGGAGATACGCAGTATTTT. Translated, it gives CASSATGGDTQYF. The variable domain in full, completed from reference TRBV25-1 and TRBJ2-3, reads EADIYQTPRYLVIGTGKKITLECSQTMGHDKMYWYQQDPGMELHLIHYSYGVNSTEKGDLSSESTVSRIRTEHFPLTLESARPSHTSQYLCASSATGGDTQYFGPGTRLTVL.

This clone was detected once. The rearrangement uses TRBV2 and TRBJ2-7, with a possible D match to TRBD2 (5 bases). The germline gives CDR1 SNHLY, CDR2 FYNNEI. With 3 bases removed from V and 4 bases from J, the gap between germline ends came to 19 bases. CDR3 length: 16 residues. CDR3 bases: TGTGCCAGCAGTGAGAGGGAAACTCTGTATTCGTACGAGCAGTACTTC. Its translation: CASSERETLYSYEQYF. Together with reference TRBV2 and TRBJ2-7, the CDR3 gives the full variable domain: EPEVTQTPSHQVTQMGQEVILRCVPISNHLYFYWYRQILGQKVEFLVSFYNNEISEKSEIFDDQFSVERPDGSNFTLKIRSTKLEDSAMYFCASSERETLYSYEQYFGPGTRLTVT.

V usage is TRBV29-1 and J usage is TRBJ1-2; 7 bases fit TRBD1. V lost 8 bases and J lost 6; bases outside the gene matches: 6. Germline values: CDR1 SQVTM, CDR2 ANQGSEA. This CDR3 contains 11 residues. CDR3 sequence reads: CSSGGDNGYTF. The CDR3, as DNA: TGCAGCTCAGGGGGTGATAATGGCTACACCTTC. The full variable domain, rest sourced from reference TRBV29-1 and TRBJ1-2, is SAVISQKPSRDICQRGTSLTIQCQVDSQVTMMFWYRQQPGQSLTLIATANQGSEATYESGFVIDKFPISRPNLTFSTLTVSNMSPEDSSIYLCSSGGDNGYTFGSGTRLTVV.

The chain combines TRBV12-1 with TRBJ2-2; the D segment call TRBD2 is taken from the table without a DNA check. TRBV12-1 is classified as a pseudogene. The CDR3 is made up of 15 amino acids. As DNA, the CDR3 is TGTGCCAGCTCCGGAGAGGGTTCCTACACCGGGGAGCTGTTTTTT. Translated, it gives CASSGEGSYTGELFF.

The chain combines TRBV1 with TRBJ1-2. TRBV1 is marked as a pseudogene. The CDR3 covers 15 residues. The CDR3 region has the DNA TGCACCAGCAGCCGAAGAGAGCTACCTAGATATGGCTACACCTTC. Protein product: CTSSRRELPRYGYTF.

The genes are TRBV5-1 and TRBJ2-3; 10 bases are shared with TRBD1. The CDR3 has 18 amino acids. V shed 0 bases and J 2 bases; nucleotides not matched to a gene: 9. CDR1 and CDR2 (germline): SGHRS, YFSETQ. CDR3 protein: CASSLGPGTGVVTDTQYF. In DNA form, the CDR3 reads TGCGCCAGCAGCTTGGGCCCCGGGACAGGGGTCGTCACAGATACGCAGTATTTT.

The rearrangement uses TRBV9 and TRBJ1-2; D perhaps matches TRBD1 (5 bases). The germline V and J ends were trimmed by 1 base and 5 bases, with 9 bases remaining between them. This CDR3 is built from 13 residues. CDR1 is SGDLS and CDR2 is YYNGEE in the germline V gene. Written as DNA, the CDR3 is TGTGCCAGCAGCGTACCGGGGGGGTATGGCTACACCTTC. Translated: CASSVPGGYGYTF.

The chain recombines TRBV7-8 with TRBJ2-3; possibly TRBD2 for D (6 bases). CDR1 is SGHVS and CDR2 is FQNEAQ in the germline V gene. V dropped 0 bases and J dropped 6 bases, with 16 bases sitting between them. The CDR3 spans 16 residues. The CDR3 region has the DNA TGTGCCAGCAGCTTAGCGAGGCTAGCGAGTACGGATACGCAGTATTTT. Translated: CASSLARLASTDTQYF.

The V call is TRBV5-6, the J call TRBJ2-1; D is ambiguous. CDR3 size: 14 residues. Germline CDR1 and CDR2: SGHDT and YYEEEE. The V end lost 2 bases, the J end lost 2 bases, and 8 bases lay between the germline ends. Here the CDR3 reads CASSFGVTYNEQFF. CDR3 coding DNA: TGTGCCAGCAGCTTTGGTGTGACCTACAATGAGCAGTTCTTC.

The CDR3 DNA follows: TGTGCCAGTACCCAAAGTCATCCGGATGGCTACACCTTC. Amino acids: CASTQSHPDGYTF. The rearrangement links TRBV19 to TRBJ1-2, with D unclear. Germline CDR1 LNHDA, CDR2 SQIVND (reference sequence). Trimming stripped 7 bases from V and 6 bases from J, with 15 bases between. The CDR3 contains 13 residues. The complete variable domain, with remaining parts taken from reference TRBV19 and TRBJ1-2, reads DGGITQSPKYLFRKEGQNVTLSCEQNLNHDAMYWYRQDPGQGLRLIYYSQIVNDFQKGDIAEGYSVSREKKESFPLTVTSAQKNPTAFYLCASTQSHPDGYTFGSGTRLTVV.

This chain joins TRBV21-1 and TRBJ1-2; TRBD1, the table's D call, lacks a check against the DNA. TRBV21-1 counts as a pseudogene. The CDR3 contains 13 residues. CDR3 nucleotides: TGTGCCAGCAGCAAAGCGGGGGCGAGGGGCTACACCTTC. It codes for CASSKAGARGYTF.

The chain carries TRBV7-9 and TRBJ1-5, with D possibly being TRBD1 (6 bases). Trimming stripped 5 bases from V and 6 bases from J, with 17 bases between. The CDR3 is made up of 15 amino acids. Germline-derived CDR1 and CDR2 are SEHNR and FQNEAQ (reference sequence). The CDR3 here is CASSQEGGGGQPQHF. The CDR3 bases are TGTGCCAGCAGCCAGGAAGGGGGAGGCGGTCAGCCCCAGCATTTT.

The CDR3 sequence: CASSVTGASTGEQYF. CDR3 nucleotides: TGTGCCAGCAGCGTAACAGGGGCCTCCACGGGAGAGCAGTACTTC. The genes are TRBV11-2 and TRBJ2-7; TRBD1 agrees at 7 bases. The junction had 14 bases not matched to a gene; V was cut back by 5 bases and J by 7 bases. Germline lookup yields CDR1 SGHAT and CDR2 FQNNGV. The CDR3 has 15 residues. Full variable domain (missing parts from reference TRBV11-2 and TRBJ2-7): EAGVAQSPRYKIIEKRQSVAFWCNPISGHATLYWYQQILGQGPKLLIQFQNNGVVDDSQLPKDRFSAERLKGVDSTLKIQPAKLEDSAVYLCASSVTGASTGEQYFGPGTRLTVT.

This clone was detected once. J is TRBJ2-7 and V is TRBV15; TRBD1 aligns across 8 bases. The CDR3 sequence is 14 residues long. CDR1 is LNHNV, CDR2 YYDKDF, per germline (reference sequence). The trim removed 3 bases at V and 6 bases at J, leaving 7 bases unmatched. This CDR3 reads CATSSGQGRSEQYF. CDR3 sequence (DNA): TGTGCCACCAGCAGCGGACAGGGTAGGAGCGAGCAGTACTTC.

The chain couples TRBV18 to TRBJ2-2; 7 positions agree with TRBD1. Germline CDR1 KGHSH, CDR2 LQKENI. V dropped 3 bases and J dropped 3; count of bases not matched to a gene: 4. The CDR3 contains 15 residues. CDR3 bases: TGTGCCAGCTCACCGACAGGGTTGTACACCGGGGAGCTGTTTTTT. Its translation is CASSPTGLYTGELFF.

The chain is built from TRBV27 and TRBJ1-5; tentative D call: TRBD1 (5 bases). The V gene's germline CDR1 is MNHEY and CDR2 SMNVEV (reference sequence). The CDR3 covers 14 residues. V lost 3 bases and J lost 4, with 10 bases in between. CDR3 DNA: TGTGCCAGCAGTTTTGGGGGTCCTAATCAGCCCCAGCATTTT. This sequence encodes CASSFGGPNQPQHF.

The V call is TRBV10-3, the J call TRBJ1-2; no firm D call. CDR3 length: 13 residues. The germline V and J ends were trimmed by 2 bases and 3 bases, with 7 bases remaining between them. The germline V gene has CDR1 ENHRY and CDR2 SYGVKD. The CDR3 region has the DNA TGTGCCATCAGTGAGGCAGACTACTATGGCTACACCTTC. This codes for CAISEADYYGYTF.

This chain joins TRBV6-5 and TRBJ1-1; D unclear. Germline V CDR1 and CDR2: MNHEY, SVGAGI. The CDR3 is made up of 13 amino acids. Trimming pared 6 bases from V and 0 bases from J, leaving 8 bases between. The CDR3 sequence is CASRSNMNTEAFF. The DNA for the CDR3 is TGTGCCAGCAGATCAAACATGAACACTGAAGCTTTCTTT.

The rearrangement joins TRBV29-1 to TRBJ2-1; the D gene is possibly TRBD1 (5 bases). Trimming cost V 4 bases and J 15 bases, with 13 bases left between them. The CDR3 has 10 residues. Per the germline V gene, CDR1 is SQVTM and CDR2 is ANQGSEA. The DNA for the CDR3 is TGCAGCGTTGGGACACCAAGGCGGTTCTTC. Amino acid sequence: CSVGTPRRFF.

DNA for the CDR3: TGTGCCAGCAGGCGATACGGGACTGGCTCCTACGAGCAGTACTTC. Protein sequence: CASRRYGTGSYEQYF. The chain has TRBV6-5 and TRBJ2-7, with D perhaps matching TRBD2 (6 bases). The CDR3 is 15 residues long. The V end was cut by 6 bases, the J end by 0 bases, with 15 bases between. Germline assignment: CDR1 MNHEY and CDR2 SVGAGI.

The V and J genes are TRBV25-1 and TRBJ2-1; 7 positions agree with TRBD2. The CDR3 totals 17 residues. The ends lost 5 bases at V and 5 bases at J; junction bases unmatched: 15. Per germline, CDR1 MGHDK and CDR2 SYGVNS. Written as DNA, the CDR3 is TGTGCCAGCAGTCCCTGGGGTGGGGGAGCGGGGAACAATGAGCAGTTCTTC. Amino acids: CASSPWGGGAGNNEQFF.

The gene calls are TRBV7-9 and TRBJ2-7; 9 bases map to TRBD1. The germline V gene encodes CDR1 SEHNR and CDR2 FQNEAQ (reference sequence). With 1 base clipped from V and 7 bases from J, the junction kept 11 bases outside the gene matches. The CDR3 contains 16 residues. The CDR3 sequence: CASSLEVGTGSGEQYF. For the CDR3, the DNA is TGTGCCAGCAGCTTAGAAGTAGGGACAGGGTCTGGAGAGCAGTACTTC.

V and J are TRBV7-8 and TRBJ1-1; D is ambiguous. The germline V gene encodes CDR1 SGHVS and CDR2 FQNEAQ. Trimming pared 2 bases from V and 3 bases from J, leaving 10 bases between. The CDR3 is made up of 14 amino acids. This chain's CDR3 is CASSLTPGYTEAFF. The DNA of the CDR3 is TGTGCCAGCAGCTTAACCCCTGGGTACACTGAAGCTTTCTTT.

This clone was seen once. The CDR3 DNA reads as TGTGCCAGCAGTTACGGGGCCTTCTACGAGCAGTACTTC. Amino acids: CASSYGAFYEQYF. This chain uses TRBV6-5 with TRBJ2-7; D may be TRBD1 (5 bases). The germline CDR1 and CDR2 sequences are MNHEY and SVGAGI. The V gene lost 2 bases and the J gene lost 3 bases, with 8 bases spanning the gap. The CDR3 loop spans 13 amino acids.